This TCR beta chain originates from a study of CD8+ T cells in alopecia areata. Findings and caveats of the study: Lesional tissue from the scalp (especially in alopecia totalis/universalis) showed higher clonality than normal scalp. Resident alphabeta T cells of normal skin are also sequenced in scalp samples. Among patients, TCR sharing was less clear than in mice, a difference possibly due in part to HLA diversity in the patient population.

This clone has a handful of counts. The antigen is unknown. Looked up from germline, CDR1 is MNHNS and CDR2 is SASEGT. Trimming removed 1 base at V and 3 bases at J, with 10 bases between. CDR3 length equals 14 residues. PBMCs were stained for CD3, CD4 and CD8, and CD4+ and CD8+ T cells were sorted. Once RNA had been extracted, it was reverse transcribed into cDNA to act as the sequencing template. The protocol was immunoSEQ multiplex PCR, while the TCRdb copy is restricted to in-frame clones and leaves out a portion. The repertoire includes 90,000 to 120,000 clones, 59% of them detected once, and around a fifth sits in the top ten.

Sample: CD8+ T cells sorted from blood. The rearrangement uses TRBV6-1 and TRBJ2-7; a possible D gene is TRBD2 (5 bases). The receptor comes from a human donor in good health. In DNA, the CDR3 is TGTGCCAGCAGTGAAGATACCGGGATCTACGAGCAGTACTTC. Translated: CASSEDTGIYEQYF.